This record concerns one T cell receptor beta chain sequence. The CDR3 extends over 12 amino acids. The germline V gene encodes CDR1 SQVTM and CDR2 ANQGSEA. V was clipped by 4 bases and J by 1 base, with 8 bases between them. The sample's time point: baseline pretreatment blood. Sample treatment: 15 Gy SBRT to primary tumor, nephrectomy 4 weeks later. Assay: immunoSEQ multiplex PCR; the TCRdb copy retains only in-frame clones and omits some. The sample contains 90,000 to 95,000 clones, about 79% of which appear only once. The data derive from a study of radiation and T cells in renal cell carcinoma. The specimen was blood, collected from a patient whose treatment included radiotherapy and nephrectomy. The chain combines TRBV29-1 with TRBJ2-7; D ambiguous. The TCR sequence derives from a man between 60 and 75 years old with renal cell carcinoma. The CDR3 loop is CSVGLDSYEQYF. The CDR3 bases are TGCAGCGTTGGGTTAGATTCCTACGAGCAGTACTTC.